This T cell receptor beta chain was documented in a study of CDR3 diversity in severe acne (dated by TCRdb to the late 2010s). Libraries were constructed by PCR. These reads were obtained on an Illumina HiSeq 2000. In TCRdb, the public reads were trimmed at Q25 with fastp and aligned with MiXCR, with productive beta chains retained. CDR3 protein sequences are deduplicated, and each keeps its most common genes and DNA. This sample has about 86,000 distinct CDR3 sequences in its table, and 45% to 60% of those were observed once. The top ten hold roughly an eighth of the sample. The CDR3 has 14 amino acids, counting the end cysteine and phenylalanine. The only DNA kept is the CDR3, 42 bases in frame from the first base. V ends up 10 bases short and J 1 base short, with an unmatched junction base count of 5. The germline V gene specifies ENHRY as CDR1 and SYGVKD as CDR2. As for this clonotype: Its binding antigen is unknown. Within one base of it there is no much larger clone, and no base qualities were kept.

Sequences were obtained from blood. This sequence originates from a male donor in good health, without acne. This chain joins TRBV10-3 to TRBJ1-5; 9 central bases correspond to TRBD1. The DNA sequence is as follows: TGTGCCACCTCGGACAGGGGAAGCAATCAGCCCCAGCATTTT. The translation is CATSDRGSNQPQHF.